The clone carrying this T cell receptor beta chain was seen a few times. The sample is drawn from a study of blood T cells in healthy people across ages. CDR1 is LNHDA, CDR2 SQIVND, per germline (reference sequence). The V end lost 6 bases, the J end lost 1 base, and 12 bases lay between the germline ends. This CDR3 spans 14 amino acids. PCR was performed a second time for about 7 to 12 cycles using a sample-barcoded 5' primer and a J-beta primer mix. TCRdb recomputed calls from the 5' RACE reads with MiXCR, one row per CDR3 protein. Among around 780,000 distinct CDR3 sequences listed, around a quarter were seen once. These data are also associated with another study on T cells of mothers and their children.

J is TRBJ1-1 and V is TRBV19; no reliable D call. The receptor comes from a boy younger than 18 in good health. The sequenced sample was blood. CDR3 loop: CASSRMTSNTEAFF. The CDR3 nucleotides read TGTGCCAGTAGCCGCATGACTTCGAACACTGAAGCTTTCTTT.